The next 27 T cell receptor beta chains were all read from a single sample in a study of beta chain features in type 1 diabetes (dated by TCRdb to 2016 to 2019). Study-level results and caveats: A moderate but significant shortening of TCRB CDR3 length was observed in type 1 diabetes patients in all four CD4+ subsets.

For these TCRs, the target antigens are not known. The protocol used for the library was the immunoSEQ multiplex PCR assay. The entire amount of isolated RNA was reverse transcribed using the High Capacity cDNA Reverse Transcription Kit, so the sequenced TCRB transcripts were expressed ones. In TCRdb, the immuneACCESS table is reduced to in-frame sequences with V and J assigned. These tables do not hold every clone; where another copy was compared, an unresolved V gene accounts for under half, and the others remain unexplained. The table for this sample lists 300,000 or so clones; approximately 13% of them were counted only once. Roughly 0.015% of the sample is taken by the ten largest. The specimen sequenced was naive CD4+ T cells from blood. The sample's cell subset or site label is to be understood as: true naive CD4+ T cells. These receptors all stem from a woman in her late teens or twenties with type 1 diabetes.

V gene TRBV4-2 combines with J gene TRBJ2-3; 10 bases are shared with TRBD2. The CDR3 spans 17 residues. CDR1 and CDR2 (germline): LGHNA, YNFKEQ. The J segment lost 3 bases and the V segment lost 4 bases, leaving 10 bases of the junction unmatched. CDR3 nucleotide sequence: TGTGCCAGCAGCCGATCCTATCTAGCGGGAGAAACAGATACGCAGTATTTT. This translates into CASSRSYLAGETDTQYF.

Here the CDR3 DNA reads TGTGCCAGCAGCCGGGAGAGCTCCTACAATGAGCAGTTCTTC. It codes for CASSRESSYNEQFF. This sequence joins TRBV2 and TRBJ2-1; tentatively, D is TRBD2 (6 bases). The CDR3 extends over 14 amino acids. Germline lookup yields CDR1 SNHLY and CDR2 FYNNEI. The V end lost 6 bases, the J end lost 0 bases, and 9 bases lay between the germline ends.

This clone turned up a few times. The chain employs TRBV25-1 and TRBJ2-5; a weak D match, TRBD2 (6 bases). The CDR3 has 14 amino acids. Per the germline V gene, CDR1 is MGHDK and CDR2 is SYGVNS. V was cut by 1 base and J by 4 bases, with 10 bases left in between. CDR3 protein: CASSEWQGGETQYF. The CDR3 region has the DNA TGTGCCAGCAGTGAATGGCAGGGAGGAGAGACCCAGTACTTC.

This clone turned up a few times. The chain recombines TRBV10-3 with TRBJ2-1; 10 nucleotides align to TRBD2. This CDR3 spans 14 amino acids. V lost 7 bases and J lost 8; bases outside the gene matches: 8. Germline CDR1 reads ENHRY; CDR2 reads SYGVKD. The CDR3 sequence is CAIKGERGGDEQFF. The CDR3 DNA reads TGTGCCATCAAGGGAGAGCGGGGGGGCGATGAGCAGTTCTTC.

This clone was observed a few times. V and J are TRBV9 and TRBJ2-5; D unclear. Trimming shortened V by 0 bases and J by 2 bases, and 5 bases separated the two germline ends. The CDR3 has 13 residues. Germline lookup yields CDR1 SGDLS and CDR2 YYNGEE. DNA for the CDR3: TGTGCCAGCAGCGTAGGAGATCAAGAGACCCAGTACTTC. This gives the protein CASSVGDQETQYF.

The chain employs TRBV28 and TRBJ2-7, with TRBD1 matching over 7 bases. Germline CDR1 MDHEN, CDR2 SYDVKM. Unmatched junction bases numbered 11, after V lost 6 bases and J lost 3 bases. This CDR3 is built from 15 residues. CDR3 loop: CASRTPGGPIYEQYF. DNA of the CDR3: TGTGCCAGCAGGACCCCAGGGGGTCCTATCTACGAGCAGTACTTC. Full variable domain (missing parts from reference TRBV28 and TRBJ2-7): DVKVTQSSRYLVKRTGEKVFLECVQDMDHENMFWYRQDPGLGLRLIYFSYDVKMKEKGDIPEGYSVSREKKERFSLILESASTNQTSMYLCASRTPGGPIYEQYFGPGTRLTVT.

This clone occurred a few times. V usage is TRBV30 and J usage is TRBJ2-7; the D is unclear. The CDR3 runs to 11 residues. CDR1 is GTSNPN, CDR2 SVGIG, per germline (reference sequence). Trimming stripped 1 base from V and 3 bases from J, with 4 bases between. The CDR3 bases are TGTGCCTGGAGTGGCAGCTACGAGCAGTACTTC. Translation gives CAWSGSYEQYF.

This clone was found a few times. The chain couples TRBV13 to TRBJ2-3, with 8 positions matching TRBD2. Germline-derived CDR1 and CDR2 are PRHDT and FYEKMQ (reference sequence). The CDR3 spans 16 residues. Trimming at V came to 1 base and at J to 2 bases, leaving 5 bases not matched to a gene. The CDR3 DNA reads TGTGCCAGCAGCTTAGCCGGGGGGGTCCACACAGATACGCAGTATTTT. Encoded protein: CASSLAGGVHTDTQYF.

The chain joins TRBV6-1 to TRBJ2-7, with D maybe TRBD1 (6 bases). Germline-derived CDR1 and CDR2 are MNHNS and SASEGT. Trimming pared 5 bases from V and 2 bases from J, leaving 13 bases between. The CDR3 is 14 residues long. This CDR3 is CASSWTVLTYEQYF. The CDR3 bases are TGTGCCAGCAGTTGGACAGTCCTGACCTACGAGCAGTACTTC.

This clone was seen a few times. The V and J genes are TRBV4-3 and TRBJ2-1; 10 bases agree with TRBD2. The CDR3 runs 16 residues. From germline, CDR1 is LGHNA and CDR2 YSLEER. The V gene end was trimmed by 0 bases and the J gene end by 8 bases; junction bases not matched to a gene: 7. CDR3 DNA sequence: TGCGCCAGCAGCCAAGAACGGAGCGGGAGGGGGGATGAGCAGTTCTTC. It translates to CASSQERSGRGDEQFF.

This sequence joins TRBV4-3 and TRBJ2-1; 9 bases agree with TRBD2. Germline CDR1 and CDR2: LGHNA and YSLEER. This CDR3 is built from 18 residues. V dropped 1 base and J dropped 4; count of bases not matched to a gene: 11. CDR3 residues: CASSQGFAAGGRYNEQFF. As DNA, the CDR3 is TGCGCCAGCAGCCAAGGGTTTGCAGCGGGAGGTCGATACAATGAGCAGTTCTTC.

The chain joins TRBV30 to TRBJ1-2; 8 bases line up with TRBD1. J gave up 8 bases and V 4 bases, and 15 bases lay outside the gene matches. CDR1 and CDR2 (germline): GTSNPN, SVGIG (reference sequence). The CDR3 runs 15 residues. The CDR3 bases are TGTGCCTGGAACAAACCTTTCCAGGGGGCGCGCGGCTACACCTTC. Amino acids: CAWNKPFQGARGYTF. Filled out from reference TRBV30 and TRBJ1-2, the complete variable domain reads SQTIHQWPATLVQPVGSPLSLECTVEGTSNPNLYWYRQAAGRGLQLLFYSVGIGQISSEVPQNLSASRPQDRQFILSSKKLLLSDSGFYLCAWNKPFQGARGYTFGSGTRLTVV.

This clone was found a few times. The CDR3 nucleotides read TGTGCCAGCTCACCAACAGGGGAGCTGTTTTTT. Amino acid sequence: CASSPTGELFF. The J gene is TRBJ2-2, the V gene TRBV18; D is unclear. Germline CDR1 is KGHSH and CDR2 is LQKENI. V shed 2 bases and J shed 8 bases, with 3 bases lying between them. The CDR3 loop spans 11 amino acids.

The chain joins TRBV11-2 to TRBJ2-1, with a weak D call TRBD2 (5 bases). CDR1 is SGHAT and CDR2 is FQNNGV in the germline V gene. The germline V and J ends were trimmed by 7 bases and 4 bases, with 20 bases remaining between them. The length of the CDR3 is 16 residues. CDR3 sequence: CASTLVRGPSYNEQFF. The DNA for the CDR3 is TGTGCCAGCACCCTCGTGCGAGGGCCCTCTTACAATGAGCAGTTCTTC. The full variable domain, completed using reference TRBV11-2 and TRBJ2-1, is EAGVAQSPRYKIIEKRQSVAFWCNPISGHATLYWYQQILGQGPKLLIQFQNNGVVDDSQLPKDRFSAERLKGVDSTLKIQPAKLEDSAVYLCASTLVRGPSYNEQFFGPGTRLTVL.

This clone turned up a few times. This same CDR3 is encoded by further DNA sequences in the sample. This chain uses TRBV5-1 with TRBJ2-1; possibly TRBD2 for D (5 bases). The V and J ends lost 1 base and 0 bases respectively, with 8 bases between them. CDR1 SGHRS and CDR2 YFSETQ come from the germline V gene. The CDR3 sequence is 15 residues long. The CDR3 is CASSLSGPSYNEQFF. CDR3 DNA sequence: TGCGCCAGCAGCTTGAGCGGTCCCTCCTACAATGAGCAGTTCTTC.

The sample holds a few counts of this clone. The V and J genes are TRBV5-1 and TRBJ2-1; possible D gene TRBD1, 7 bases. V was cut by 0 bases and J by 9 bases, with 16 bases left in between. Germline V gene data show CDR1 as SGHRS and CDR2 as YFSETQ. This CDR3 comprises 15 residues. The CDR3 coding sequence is TGCGCCAGCAGCTTGGGCGGGACAGCTGGGGGTGAGCAGTTCTTC. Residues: CASSLGGTAGGEQFF.

The CDR3 here is CASSLNRGNQPQHF. CDR3 nucleotide sequence: TGTGCCAGCAGCCTCAACAGAGGCAATCAGCCCCAGCATTTT. The chain is built from TRBV7-2 and TRBJ1-5; no reliable D call. The germline gives CDR1 SGHTA, CDR2 FQGNSA. V was cut by 5 bases and J by 2 bases, with 10 bases left in between. The CDR3 is 14 residues long.

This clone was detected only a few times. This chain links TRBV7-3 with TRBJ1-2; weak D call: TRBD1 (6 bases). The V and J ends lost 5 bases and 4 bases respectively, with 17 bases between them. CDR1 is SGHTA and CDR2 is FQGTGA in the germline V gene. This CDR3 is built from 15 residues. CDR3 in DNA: TGTGCCAGCAGCCCACAGGGAGGGTTTGCCTATGGCTACACCTTC. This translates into CASSPQGGFAYGYTF.

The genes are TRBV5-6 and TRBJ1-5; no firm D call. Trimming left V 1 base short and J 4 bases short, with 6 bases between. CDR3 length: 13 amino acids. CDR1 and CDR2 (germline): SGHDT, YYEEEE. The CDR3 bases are TGTGCCAGCAGCTTGCGAGGAAATCAGCCCCAGCATTTT. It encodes CASSLRGNQPQHF.

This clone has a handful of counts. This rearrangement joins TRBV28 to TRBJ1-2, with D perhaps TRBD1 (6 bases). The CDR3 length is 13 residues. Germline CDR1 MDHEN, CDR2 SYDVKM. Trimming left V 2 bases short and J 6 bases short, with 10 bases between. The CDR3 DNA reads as TGTGCCAGCAGTTTAACAGGGATGGATGGCTACACCTTC. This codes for CASSLTGMDGYTF.

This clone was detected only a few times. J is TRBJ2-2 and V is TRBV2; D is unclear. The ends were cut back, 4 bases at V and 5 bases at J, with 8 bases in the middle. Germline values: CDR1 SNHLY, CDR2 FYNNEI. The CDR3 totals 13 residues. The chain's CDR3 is CASSGSLTGELFF. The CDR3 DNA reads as TGTGCCAGCAGTGGTAGCCTAACCGGGGAGCTGTTTTTT.

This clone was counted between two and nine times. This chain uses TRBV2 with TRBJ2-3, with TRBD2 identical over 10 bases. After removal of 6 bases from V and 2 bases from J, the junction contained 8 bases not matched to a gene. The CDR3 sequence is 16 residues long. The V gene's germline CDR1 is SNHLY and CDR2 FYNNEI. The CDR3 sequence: CASSLLGTSATDTQYF. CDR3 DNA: TGTGCCAGCAGCCTGTTGGGGACTAGCGCCACAGATACGCAGTATTTT.

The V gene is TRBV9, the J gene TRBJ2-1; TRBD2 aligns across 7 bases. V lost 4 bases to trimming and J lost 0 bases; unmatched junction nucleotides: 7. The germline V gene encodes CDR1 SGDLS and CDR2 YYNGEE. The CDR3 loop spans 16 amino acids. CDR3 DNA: TGTGCCAGCAGCCCCAGCGCTAGCGGCTCCTACAATGAGCAGTTCTTC. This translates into CASSPSASGSYNEQFF. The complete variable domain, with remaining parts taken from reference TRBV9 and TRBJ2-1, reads DSGVTQTPKHLITATGQRVTLRCSPRSGDLSVYWYQQSLDQGLQFLIQYYNGEERAKGNILERFSAQQFPDLHSELNLSSLELGDSALYFCASSPSASGSYNEQFFGPGTRLTVL.

The CDR3 sequence is CASSENTGVQETQYF. Written as DNA, the CDR3 is TGTGCCAGCAGCGAAAACACAGGGGTGCAAGAGACCCAGTACTTC. The chain joins TRBV9 to TRBJ2-5; TRBD1 matches at 7 bases. CDR3 length equals 15 residues. J lost 2 bases, V lost 3 bases, and 7 bases had no gene match. Germline V gene data show CDR1 as SGDLS and CDR2 as YYNGEE.

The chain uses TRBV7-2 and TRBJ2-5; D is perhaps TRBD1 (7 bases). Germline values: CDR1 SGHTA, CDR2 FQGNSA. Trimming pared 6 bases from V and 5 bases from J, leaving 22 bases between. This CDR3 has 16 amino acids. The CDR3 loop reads CASRIHPMTGRETQYF. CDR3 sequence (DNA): TGTGCCAGCAGAATCCACCCGATGACAGGGAGGGAGACCCAGTACTTC.

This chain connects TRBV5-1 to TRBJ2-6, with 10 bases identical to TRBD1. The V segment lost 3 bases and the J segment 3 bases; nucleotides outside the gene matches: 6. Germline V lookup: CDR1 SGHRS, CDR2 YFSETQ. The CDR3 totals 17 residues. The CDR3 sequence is CASSWRTGGSGANVLTF. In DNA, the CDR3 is TGCGCCAGCAGCTGGAGGACAGGGGGAAGTGGGGCCAACGTCCTGACTTTC.

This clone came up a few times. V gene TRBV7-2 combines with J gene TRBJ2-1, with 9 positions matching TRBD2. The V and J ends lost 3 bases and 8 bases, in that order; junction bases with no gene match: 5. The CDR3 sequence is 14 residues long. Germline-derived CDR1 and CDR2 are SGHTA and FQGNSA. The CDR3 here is CASSFQLAGDEQFF. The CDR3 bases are TGTGCCAGCAGCTTCCAATTAGCGGGAGATGAGCAGTTCTTC.